The clone carrying this T cell receptor (beta chain) was seen a handful of times. As yet, its antigen is unknown. V was shortened by 3 bases and J by 7 bases, with 18 bases between the two germline ends. The CDR3 runs to 15 residues. Germline V gene sequence: CDR1 SGHDN, CDR2 FVKESK. The PCR was carried out with 60 Vbeta primers and 13 Jbeta primers. The table came from immunoSEQ multiplex PCR; TCRdb's copy has only in-frame clones and leaves some out. The table lists fewer than 100,000 clones, about three quarters of them singletons. This sample is drawn from a study of cytomegalovirus exposure and HLA in healthy donors. Study-wide results and caveats: Presence/absence analyses assumed roughly uniform sequencing depth across donors. Equally common other TCR beta chains were less clonally expanded than HLA-associated ones, a later analysis found. Most likely, a cluster of highly shared sequence variants arose as a sequencing artifact. Most of the TCR beta V segments (in an earlier analysis) were productive either about 87% or about 30% of the time.

The sequenced sample consisted of PBMCs. This TCR was sampled from a man aged 55 to 70 in good health and CMV-seropositive. The V call is TRBV14, the J call TRBJ1-1, with a weak D call TRBD1 (5 bases). The CDR3, as DNA: TGTGCCAGCAGCCAGGAATACAGGCCTCAGGGTGAAGCTTTCTTT. This sequence encodes CASSQEYRPQGEAFF.